This T cell receptor beta chain is from a study of T cells in Graves' hyperthyroidism and ophthalmopathy. Looking at the study overall: Peripheral blood specimens were obtained at initial diagnosis, prior to any treatment.

Amplification yielded TCR beta CDR3 regions, with RNA transcripts as the source. In the first-round RT-PCR of the TCR CDR3, the HTBI primer set was used. TCRdb recomputed calls from the multiplex PCR reads with MiXCR, one row per CDR3 protein. The profile covers a few hundred thousand distinct CDR3 sequences, with roughly 13% appearing a single time and 5% to 6% taken by the ten largest. The CDR3 consists of 16 residues. Germline values: CDR1 DFQATT, CDR2 SNEGSKA (reference sequence). V was pared by 1 base and J by 1 base, with 14 bases between. In its sample, this clonotype was seen a few times. Its antigen is unknown. Study conclusions and caveats: From stable hyperthyroidism, ophthalmopathy was separated by a 13 V-J model.

Material: blood. The source is a woman aged 18-29 years with Graves' hyperthyroidism. The chain employs TRBV20-1 and TRBJ2-4, with no clear D. The CDR3 reads CSARAGPNLAKNIQYF. DNA for the CDR3: TGCAGTGCTAGAGCCGGACCAAACCTCGCCAAAAACATTCAGTACTTC.